This paragraph covers one TCR beta chain sequence. Looked up from germline, CDR1 is MGHRA and CDR2 is YSYEKL. The CDR3 runs to 14 residues. V lost 4 bases to trimming and J lost 2 bases, with 12 bases between them. Enrolled during active infection, Seattle patients were then followed longitudinally. This sample is part of a study of blood T cell repertoires in COVID-19. At the level of the study: T cells, B-cell-depleted T cells, or PBMCs provided the cDNA or gDNA that served as material.

Authors' analysis steps: Cell counts per sample came from amplifying reference gene primers. This table comes from immunoSEQ multiplex PCR, and its TCRdb copy is limited to in-frame clones, with some not included. V, J and clone size are taken as reported in that table, and D and trimming were inferred from the DNA itself. The sample has about 220,000 clones, roughly four fifths seen once. J is TRBJ2-7 and V is TRBV4-1; weak D call: TRBD1 (6 bases). The material sequenced was peripheral blood. The sequence was obtained from a woman aged 80 or over with COVID-19, enrolled during active disease. In nucleotides, the CDR3 is TGCGCCAGCAGCCTTGGGGGCCAGGCCTACGAGCAGTACTTC. Protein: CASSLGGQAYEQYF.